This TCR beta chain was observed in a study of blood T cells in healthy people across ages. Study conclusions and caveats: Reliance upon unsorted PBMCs precluded definitive naive versus antigen-experienced comparison.

Note on this clonotype: No antigen is known for it.

With each sample, at least 6 micrograms of total RNA were extracted. Together with a sample-barcoded 5' primer, a J-beta primer mix was included in a second PCR lasting roughly 6 to 12 cycles. Tagging of each cDNA molecule was performed by a template-switch adaptor with 12 random nucleotides. TCRdb redid the calling of the 5' RACE reads with MiXCR, one entry per CDR3 protein. The sample has about 1,400,000 distinct CDR3 sequences, roughly 59% seen once. CDR3 length equals 14 residues. From germline, CDR1 is MNHEY and CDR2 SVGAGI. Trimming removed 5 bases at V and 4 bases at J, with 11 bases between. The clonotype was recovered from a man between 18 and 35 years old in good health. V and J are TRBV6-5 and TRBJ1-4; D remains unclear. Specimen: blood. CDR3 nucleotides: TGTGCCAGCAGTCCCCTTGTGGGTAATGAAAAACTGTTTTTT. Translation: CASSPLVGNEKLFF.